This T cell receptor (beta chain) was retrieved from a study of CD8 T cells in Susac syndrome. RNA was extracted with the RNeasy kit, and a quantity of roughly 0.5 to 1 ug was reverse transcribed using random hexamers. TCRdb processed the immunoSEQ multiplex PCR reads anew with MiXCR; each CDR3 protein has one entry. The sample contains 170,000 or so distinct CDR3 sequences, roughly 95% of which appear only once. The clonotype originates from a human donor with Susac syndrome. The sequencing input was CD4+ T cells from PBMCs.

For the CDR3, the DNA is TGTGCCAGCAGTTTCCCTAGCGGGAGGAGCTCCTACAATGAGCAGTTCTTC. Translating gives CASSFPSGRSSYNEQFF. The gene calls are TRBV28 and TRBJ2-1, with TRBD2 matching over 11 bases. There are 17 residues in the CDR3. Trimming at V came to 3 bases and at J to 0 bases, leaving 4 bases not matched to a gene. In germline, CDR1 is MDHEN, CDR2 SYDVKM.